These 28 T cell receptor beta chains originate from one sample sequenced in a study of cytomegalovirus exposure and HLA in healthy donors. Generated by immunoSEQ multiplex PCR, the TCRdb table keeps only in-frame clones and is missing some. The repertoire has some 80,000 clones, almost 97% of them found once; the top ten carry 1.6%. The source material was PBMCs. These receptors all stem from a man aged 18-30 years in good health and CMV-seropositive.

This rearrangement joins TRBV5-4 to TRBJ2-3; 8 bases line up with TRBD2. Germline lookup yields CDR1 SGHNT and CDR2 YYREEE (reference sequence). The CDR3 runs 15 residues. The V gene end was trimmed by 7 bases and the J gene end by 2 bases; junction bases not matched to a gene: 9. This CDR3 reads CASAPPRGVTDTQYF. CDR3 in DNA: TGTGCCAGCGCCCCCCCGCGGGGGGTCACAGATACGCAGTATTTT.

The CDR3 spells CASSQDGPGTEAFF. The CDR3 DNA follows: TGTGCCAGCAGCCAAGATGGGCCCGGAACTGAAGCTTTCTTT. The chain couples TRBV4-2 to TRBJ1-1; D call uncertain. The V end was cut by 0 bases, the J end by 5 bases, with 10 bases between. Germline-derived CDR1 and CDR2 are LGHNA and YNFKEQ. The CDR3 extends over 14 amino acids.

This rearrangement joins TRBV13 to TRBJ2-3, with 8 bases aligning to TRBD2. Germline CDR1 and CDR2: PRHDT and FYEKMQ (reference sequence). J lost 2 bases, V lost 1 base, and 5 bases had no gene match. The CDR3 is 16 amino acids. CDR3 sequence: CASSLAGTRNTDTQYF. In DNA form, the CDR3 reads TGTGCCAGCAGCTTAGCTGGGACTAGAAACACAGATACGCAGTATTTT.

The genes are TRBV27 and TRBJ2-1; no firm D call. V was shortened by 5 bases and J by 5 bases, with 19 bases between the two germline ends. The germline CDR1 and CDR2 sequences are MNHEY and SMNVEV (reference sequence). The CDR3 is 16 residues long. CDR3 bases: TGTGCCAGCAGTCCCGAGACCCGATTGAGGAACAATGAGCAGTTCTTC. This gives the protein CASSPETRLRNNEQFF.

V and J are TRBV4-1 and TRBJ1-2; a weak D match, TRBD1 (6 bases). The CDR3 sequence is 14 residues long. V lost 3 bases, J lost 4 bases, and 12 bases lay in between. Germline lookup yields CDR1 MGHRA and CDR2 YSYEKL. The CDR3 DNA reads TGCGCCAGCAGCCACCCGGACAGTTTCTATGGCTACACCTTC. Protein sequence: CASSHPDSFYGYTF.

The rearrangement joins TRBV6-1 to TRBJ1-5, with unresolved D. CDR1 MNHNS and CDR2 SASEGT come from the germline V gene. This CDR3 region has 14 residues. V was pared by 3 bases and J by 0 bases, with 6 bases between. CDR3 in amino acids: CASSDLLSNQPQHF. In DNA, the CDR3 is TGTGCCAGCAGTGATCTTCTTAGCAATCAGCCCCAGCATTTT.

CDR3 sequence reads: CASHPDRNNQPQHF. DNA of the CDR3: TGTGCCAGCCACCCTGACAGAAACAATCAGCCCCAGCATTTT. This chain links TRBV19 with TRBJ1-5, with D tentatively TRBD1 (5 bases). Germline V gives CDR1 LNHDA, CDR2 SQIVND (reference sequence). V was trimmed by 9 bases and J by 3 bases, leaving 15 bases between them. This CDR3 contains 14 residues.

The chain joins TRBV29-1 to TRBJ1-2, with 11 bases matching TRBD1. The germline V gene encodes CDR1 SQVTM and CDR2 ANQGSEA. V trimming: 3 bases; J trimming: 8 bases; junction bases outside the gene matches: 2. CDR3 length: 12 residues. The CDR3 protein is CSVEDRGLGYTF. The CDR3 DNA follows: TGCAGCGTTGAGGACAGGGGGCTAGGCTACACCTTC.

The rearrangement joins TRBV2 to TRBJ2-1, with TRBD2 identical over 12 bases. The CDR3 sequence is 15 residues long. V lost 7 bases, J lost 7 bases, and 8 bases stayed unmatched. Germline-derived CDR1 and CDR2 are SNHLY and FYNNEI. In DNA form, the CDR3 reads TGTGCCAGCAAGCGACTAGCGGGAGCGGGTAATGAGCAGTTCTTC. It is translated as CASKRLAGAGNEQFF.

The genes are TRBV19 and TRBJ2-1; TRBD2 aligns across 11 bases. The CDR3 length is 17 residues. Trimming cost V 4 bases and J 2 bases; bases outside gene matches: 7. Germline loops: CDR1 LNHDA, CDR2 SQIVND (reference sequence). CDR3 in amino acids: CASSRSLAGGPYNEQFF. CDR3 DNA: TGTGCCAGTAGTAGATCGCTAGCGGGAGGCCCCTACAATGAGCAGTTCTTC.

This clone was found a few times. The chain has TRBV23-1 and TRBJ1-1; 9 positions match TRBD1. TRBV23-1 is an ORF, with its function uncertain. V lost 0 bases to trimming and J lost 0 bases; unmatched junction nucleotides: 14. The CDR3 is 20 residues long. The CDR3 reads CASSQSGTGSHLNLNTEAFF. The CDR3 nucleotides read TGCGCCAGCAGTCAATCGGGGACAGGGTCCCATCTGAACTTGAACACTGAAGCTTTCTTT.

The rearrangement links TRBV11-3 to TRBJ2-3; a weak D match, TRBD2 (5 bases). CDR3 length: 14 residues. From germline, CDR1 is SGHNT and CDR2 YENEEA. Trimming took 5 bases from V and 2 from J, leaving 11 bases between them. The CDR3 region has the DNA TGTGCCAGCAGCCTGGACTGGTACACAGATACGCAGTATTTT. Translated, it gives CASSLDWYTDTQYF.

The genes are TRBV5-1 and TRBJ2-7; a weak D match, TRBD1 (5 bases). The CDR3 sequence is 12 residues long. CDR1 is SGHRS, CDR2 YFSETQ, per germline. V was cut by 1 base and J by 5 bases, with 7 bases left in between. The CDR3 sequence is CASSLWGDEQYF. Here the CDR3 DNA reads TGCGCCAGCAGCTTGTGGGGCGACGAGCAGTACTTC. Combining the CDR3 with reference TRBV5-1 and TRBJ2-7 gives the whole variable domain KAGVTQTPRYLIKTRGQQVTLSCSPISGHRSVSWYQQTPGQGLQFLFEYFSETQRNKGNFPGRFSGRQFSNSRSEMNVSTLELGDSALYLCASSLWGDEQYFGPGTRLTVT.

The chain links TRBV28 to TRBJ2-7, with D possibly matching TRBD1 (6 bases). The CDR3 loop spans 16 amino acids. Per germline, CDR1 MDHEN and CDR2 SYDVKM. V shed 5 bases and J shed 3 bases, with 20 bases lying between them. The CDR3: CASSQGLTEVLYEQYF. The CDR3 DNA follows: TGTGCCAGCAGTCAGGGGTTGACGGAGGTACTCTACGAGCAGTACTTC.

The J gene is TRBJ2-7, the V gene TRBV6-1; TRBD2 is a possible D gene (5 bases). The CDR3 contains 12 residues. V lost 11 bases, J lost 1 base, and 12 bases lay in between. Germline V gives CDR1 MNHNS, CDR2 SASEGT. CDR3 sequence (DNA): TGTGCCGCTCGGACTCGGTCCTACGAGCAGTACTTC. It translates to CAARTRSYEQYF.

This chain joins TRBV2 and TRBJ2-3; 11 bases agree with TRBD1. CDR3 length: 14 residues. Germline values: CDR1 SNHLY, CDR2 FYNNEI. The V segment lost 6 bases and the J segment 4 bases; nucleotides outside the gene matches: 3. CDR3 sequence (DNA): TGTGCCAGCAGCCCGGGACAGGGGGCAGATACGCAGTATTTT. It is translated as CASSPGQGADTQYF.

The chain combines TRBV6-5 with TRBJ2-1, with 11 bases aligning to TRBD2. The germline gives CDR1 MNHEY, CDR2 SVGAGI. The CDR3 is 15 amino acids. V was pared by 10 bases and J by 8 bases, with 13 bases of the junction left unmatched. CDR3 amino acids: CATHQTSGKTYEQFF. Here the CDR3 DNA reads TGTGCCACCCACCAGACTAGCGGGAAAACCTATGAGCAGTTCTTC.

The chain links TRBV19 to TRBJ1-1, with 7 bases aligning to TRBD1. The V gene's germline CDR1 is LNHDA and CDR2 SQIVND (reference sequence). This CDR3 spans 17 amino acids. Unmatched junction bases numbered 9, after V lost 2 bases and J lost 0 bases. CDR3 amino acids: CASSIRQGRNMNTEAFF. CDR3 in DNA: TGTGCCAGTAGTATAAGACAGGGACGGAATATGAACACTGAAGCTTTCTTT. Full variable domain (outside the CDR3, taken from reference TRBV19 and TRBJ1-1): DGGITQSPKYLFRKEGQNVTLSCEQNLNHDAMYWYRQDPGQGLRLIYYSQIVNDFQKGDIAEGYSVSREKKESFPLTVTSAQKNPTAFYLCASSIRQGRNMNTEAFFGQGTRLTVV.

This clone has only a few counts. The chain is built from TRBV29-1 and TRBJ2-3, with 7 bases lining up with TRBD2. Per the germline V gene, CDR1 is SQVTM and CDR2 is ANQGSEA. Trimming took 4 bases from V and 3 from J; bases not matched to a gene: 10. The CDR3 length is 15 residues. In DNA, the CDR3 is TGCAGCGTTGGGGTGCGGGAGAGAGGGACAGATACGCAGTATTTT. Its protein product is CSVGVRERGTDTQYF.

The chain uses TRBV5-1 and TRBJ2-7, with a tentative D call TRBD1 (5 bases). Trimming removed 0 bases at V and 5 bases at J, with 9 bases between. The germline V gene has CDR1 SGHRS and CDR2 YFSETQ. There are 13 residues in the CDR3. CDR3 nucleotides: TGCGCCAGCAGCTTGGTAGGGGTTAACGAGCAGTACTTC. Its translation: CASSLVGVNEQYF.

The chain combines TRBV6-4 with TRBJ2-7, with 9 bases matching TRBD1. Trimming at V came to 10 bases and at J to 6 bases, leaving 7 bases not matched to a gene. The CDR3 totals 12 residues. CDR1 and CDR2 from the germline V gene are MRHNA and SNTAGT. CDR3 amino acids: CAKYRGPPEQYF. In DNA form, the CDR3 reads TGTGCCAAATACAGGGGGCCTCCCGAGCAGTACTTC.

V usage is TRBV28 and J usage is TRBJ1-2, with 8 nucleotides matching TRBD1. The CDR3 contains 15 residues. Germline V gives CDR1 MDHEN, CDR2 SYDVKM. Trimming removed 3 bases from V and 4 bases from J; junction bases left unmatched: 7. CDR3 coding DNA: TGTGCCAGCAGTTTCGGACAGGGTGGGTCCTATGGCTACACCTTC. Amino acids: CASSFGQGGSYGYTF.

The chain couples TRBV19 to TRBJ2-7, with 10 nucleotides matching TRBD2. CDR1 LNHDA and CDR2 SQIVND come from the germline V gene (reference sequence). The CDR3 sequence is 15 residues long. V shed 3 bases and J 7 bases; nucleotides not matched to a gene: 9. This CDR3 is CASSIWSSGSSEQYF. The CDR3 bases are TGTGCCAGTAGTATCTGGTCTAGCGGGAGCTCGGAGCAGTACTTC.

This chain connects TRBV7-2 to TRBJ2-5; 8 bases are a match to TRBD2. This CDR3 has 16 amino acids. CDR1 and CDR2 from the germline V gene are SGHTA and FQGNSA. Germline trimming cut 3 bases from V and 5 bases from J; bases unmatched to any gene: 11. The CDR3 spells CASSFGPAGVAETQYF. As DNA, the CDR3 is TGTGCCAGCAGCTTCGGACCAGCGGGAGTAGCGGAGACCCAGTACTTC.

The genes are TRBV11-2 and TRBJ1-3; 7 nucleotides align to TRBD1. Trimming cost V 4 bases and J 3 bases; bases outside gene matches: 6. The CDR3 runs 15 residues. Looked up from germline, CDR1 is SGHAT and CDR2 is FQNNGV. This CDR3 reads CASSWGQQDGNTIYF. The CDR3 DNA follows: TGTGCCAGCAGCTGGGGACAGCAAGATGGAAACACCATATATTTT.

V is TRBV5-1 and J is TRBJ2-3, with 11 bases lining up with TRBD1. With V trimmed by 6 bases and J by 3 bases, 3 bases remained unmatched. CDR1 and CDR2 (germline): SGHRS, YFSETQ. This CDR3 is built from 14 residues. The CDR3 region is CASMDRGLTDTQYF. As DNA, the CDR3 is TGCGCCAGCATGGACAGGGGGCTAACAGATACGCAGTATTTT.

This CDR3 is CASSLAQGISGNTIYF. CDR3 in DNA: TGTGCCAGCAGCTTAGCTCAGGGAATCTCTGGAAACACCATATATTTT. This chain joins TRBV7-6 and TRBJ1-3, with D perhaps TRBD1 (5 bases). The CDR3 extends over 16 amino acids. V was clipped by 0 bases and J by 0 bases, with 9 bases between them. Germline-derived CDR1 and CDR2 are SGHVS and FNYEAQ.

This chain connects TRBV6-1 to TRBJ1-1; D unclear. The V end lost 0 bases, the J end lost 5 bases, and 7 bases lay between the germline ends. Per the germline V gene, CDR1 is MNHNS and CDR2 is SASEGT. CDR3 length equals 13 residues. CDR3 amino acids: CASSEAGGTEAFF. Written as DNA, the CDR3 is TGTGCCAGCAGTGAAGCGGGAGGGACTGAAGCTTTCTTT.